The rows below give T cell receptor beta chains drawn from one sample of a study of blood T cell repertoires in COVID-19. Using immunoSEQ multiplex PCR, the repertoire was profiled, and TCRdb retains in-frame clones only, with some absent. The sample yields about 62,000 clones, more than 70% seen once. The specimen sequenced was peripheral blood. Receptor source: a human donor in a cohort sampled during active COVID-19. CDR3s include the opening cysteine and the closing phenylalanine or tryptophan. D genes are given only for firm matches. For some rows the clone size is stated as once, few or many, or as a class when expanded; others skip it.

>NA|TRBV15|TRBJ1-1|13|TRBD1
CATSRTGDTEAFF
TGTGCCACCAGCAGGACAGGGGACACTGAAGCTTTCTTT
>NA|TRBV3-1/TRBV3-2|TRBJ2-5|15|TRBD2
CASSQDLGTSGTQYF
TGTGCCAGCAGCCAAGATTTGGGGACTAGCGGGACCCAGTACTTC
>NA|TRBV2|TRBJ2-7|16|TRBD1
CASGGFGQGASYEQYF
TGTGCCAGCGGTGGGTTCGGACAGGGGGCATCCTACGAGCAGTACTTC
>NA|TRBV5-1|TRBJ2-5|15|TRBD2
CASSFGLAGVETQYF
TGCGCCAGCAGCTTTGGACTAGCGGGAGTGGAGACCCAGTACTTC
>NA|TRBV29-1|TRBJ2-1|13|TRBD2
CSGRGGTYNEQFF
TGCAGCGGGCGGGGGGGGACCTACAATGAGCAGTTCTTC
>NA|TRBV3-1/TRBV3-2|TRBJ2-3|15|TRBD1
CASSQVGTASGTQYF
TGTGCCAGCAGCCAGGTGGGGACAGCCTCGGGTACGCAGTATTTT
>NA|TRBV4-2|TRBJ2-5|13|NA
CASSQGLAETQYF
TGTGCCAGCAGCCAAGGGCTAGCGGAGACCCAGTACTTC
>NA|TRBV15|TRBJ2-3|15|TRBD2
CATSRDRAGGPTQYF
TGTGCCACCAGCAGAGATCGAGCGGGGGGCCCCACGCAGTATTTT
>NA|TRBV4-1|TRBJ1-1|14|NA
CASSINAGNTEAFF
TGCGCCAGCAGCATCAACGCGGGGAACACTGAAGCTTTCTTT
>few|TRBV3-1/TRBV3-2|TRBJ2-3|14|NA
CASSQATTPDTQYF
TGTGCCAGCAGCCAAGCAACTACCCCAGATACGCAGTATTTT
>NA|TRBV5-1|TRBJ1-6|17|TRBD1
CASSNRDRKPNNSPLHF
TGCGCCAGCAGCAACCGGGACAGAAAGCCCAATAATTCACCCCTCCACTTT
>few|TRBV9|TRBJ2-2|12|NA
CASSSGAGELFF
TGTGCCAGCAGCTCAGGGGCCGGGGAGCTGTTTTTT
>NA|TRBV7-8|TRBJ1-4|15|TRBD1
CASSSYRGRRGKLFF
TGTGCCAGCAGCTCGTACAGGGGGCGCCGCGGAAAACTGTTTTTT
>once|TRBV21-1|TRBJ2-1|15|NA
CATNGRGESYNEQFF
TGTGCTACGAATGGAAGGGGCGAGTCCTACAATGAGCAGTTCTTC
>NA|TRBV21-1|TRBJ2-5|16|NA
CASSISVQGIQETQYF
TGTGCCAGCAGCATTTCCGTACAGGGGATCCAAGAGACCCAGTACTTC
>few|TRBV18|TRBJ1-2|13|NA
CASSPGGGYGYTF
TGTGCCAGCTCACCAGGGGGGGGCTATGGCTACACCTTC
>NA|TRBV7-3|TRBJ1-5|15|TRBD1
CASTNNGQGNQPQHF
TGTGCCAGCACCAACAACGGACAGGGCAATCAGCCCCAGCATTTT
>NA|TRBV7-4|TRBJ1-5|18|TRBD1
CASSFGGTGVSGNQPQHF
TGTGCCAGCAGCTTCGGCGGGACAGGGGTGTCAGGCAATCAGCCCCAGCATTTT
>NA|TRBV7-8|TRBJ2-1|15|NA
CASSLQGPSRQVQFF
TGTGCCAGCAGCTTACAGGGGCCGTCCCGACAGGTGCAGTTCTTC
>NA|TRBV5-1|TRBJ1-1|13|NA
CASMREGVTEAFF
TGCGCCAGCATGAGGGAGGGAGTCACTGAAGCTTTCTTT
>NA|TRBV2|TRBJ2-5|13|NA
CAIRTAYYGAQYF
TGTGCCATACGAACCGCGTATTATGGAGCCCAGTACTTC
>NA|TRBV18|TRBJ2-5|13|NA
CASSPGLGETQYF
TGTGCCAGCTCACCGGGGCTAGGGGAGACCCAGTACTTC
>NA|TRBV19|TRBJ2-1|19|TRBD1
CASRHLRGLASGVYNEQFF
TGTGCCAGTAGGCACCTCAGGGGGCTGGCGAGTGGTGTCTACAATGAGCAGTTCTTC
>few|TRBV7-9|TRBJ2-5|15|NA
CASSYPSSGQETQYF
TGTGCCAGCAGTTACCCCTCCAGCGGCCAAGAGACCCAGTACTTC
>NA|TRBV6-5|TRBJ2-1|14|TRBD2
CASSSTGLAFEQFF
TGTGCCAGCAGTTCTACGGGACTAGCGTTTGAGCAGTTCTTC
>NA|TRBV4-1|TRBJ1-5|16|TRBD1
CASSQAFGTGAQPQHF
TGCGCCAGCAGCCAAGCTTTTGGGACAGGGGCTCAGCCCCAGCATTTT
>NA|TRBV7-9|TRBJ2-4|18|NA
CASSLEASTNLAKNIQYF
TGTGCCAGCAGCTTAGAGGCTAGCACGAATCTAGCCAAAAACATTCAGTACTTC
>once|TRBV6-1|TRBJ1-2|14|TRBD1
CASSEAGTGDGYTF
TGTGCCAGCAGTGAAGCCGGGACAGGGGATGGCTACACCTTC
>NA|TRBV6-5|TRBJ2-2|15|NA
CASSYTYSNTGELFF
TGTGCCAGCAGTTATACATATTCGAACACCGGGGAGCTGTTTTTT
>NA|TRBV5-1|TRBJ2-2|15|TRBD1
CASSYGQGRSGELFF
TGCGCCAGCAGCTATGGACAGGGGAGGTCCGGGGAGCTGTTTTTT
>NA|TRBV6-6|TRBJ2-3|13|TRBD1
CASSLTGIGTQYF
TGTGCCAGCAGTTTGACAGGGATAGGTACGCAGTATTTT
>NA|TRBV6-5|TRBJ1-1|11|NA
CASTRNTEAFF
TGTGCCAGCACGAGAAACACTGAAGCTTTCTTT